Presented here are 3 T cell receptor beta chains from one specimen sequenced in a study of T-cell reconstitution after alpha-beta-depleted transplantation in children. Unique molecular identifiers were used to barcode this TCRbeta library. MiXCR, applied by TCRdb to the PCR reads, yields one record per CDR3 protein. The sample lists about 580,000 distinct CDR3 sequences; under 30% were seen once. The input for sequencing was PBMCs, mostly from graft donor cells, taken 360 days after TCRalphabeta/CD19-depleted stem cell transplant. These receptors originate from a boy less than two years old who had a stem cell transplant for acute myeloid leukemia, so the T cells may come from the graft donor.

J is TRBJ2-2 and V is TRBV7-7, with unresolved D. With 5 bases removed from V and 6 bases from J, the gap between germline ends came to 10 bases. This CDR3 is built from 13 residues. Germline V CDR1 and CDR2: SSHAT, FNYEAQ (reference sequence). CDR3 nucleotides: TGTGCCAGCAGCCCGCTAAAGGCCGGGGAGCTGTTTTTT. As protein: CASSPLKAGELFF.

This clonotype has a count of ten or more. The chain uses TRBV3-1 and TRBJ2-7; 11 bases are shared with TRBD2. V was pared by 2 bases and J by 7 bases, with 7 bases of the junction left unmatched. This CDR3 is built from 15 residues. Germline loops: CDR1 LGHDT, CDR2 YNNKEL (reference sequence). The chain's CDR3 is CASSQLAGGPREQYF. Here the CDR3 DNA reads TGTGCCAGCAGCCAACTAGCGGGGGGACCGAGGGAGCAGTACTTC.

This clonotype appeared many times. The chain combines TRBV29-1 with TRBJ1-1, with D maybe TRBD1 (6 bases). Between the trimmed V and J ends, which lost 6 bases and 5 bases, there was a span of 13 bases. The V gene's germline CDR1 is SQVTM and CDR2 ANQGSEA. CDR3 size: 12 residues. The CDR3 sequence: CSVEQGWTEAFF. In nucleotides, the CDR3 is TGCAGCGTAGAACAGGGATGGACTGAAGCTTTCTTT. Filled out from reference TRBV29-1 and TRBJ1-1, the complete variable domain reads SAVISQKPSRDICQRGTSLTIQCQVDSQVTMMFWYRQQPGQSLTLIATANQGSEATYESGFVIDKFPISRPNLTFSTLTVSNMSPEDSSIYLCSVEQGWTEAFFGQGTRLTVV.